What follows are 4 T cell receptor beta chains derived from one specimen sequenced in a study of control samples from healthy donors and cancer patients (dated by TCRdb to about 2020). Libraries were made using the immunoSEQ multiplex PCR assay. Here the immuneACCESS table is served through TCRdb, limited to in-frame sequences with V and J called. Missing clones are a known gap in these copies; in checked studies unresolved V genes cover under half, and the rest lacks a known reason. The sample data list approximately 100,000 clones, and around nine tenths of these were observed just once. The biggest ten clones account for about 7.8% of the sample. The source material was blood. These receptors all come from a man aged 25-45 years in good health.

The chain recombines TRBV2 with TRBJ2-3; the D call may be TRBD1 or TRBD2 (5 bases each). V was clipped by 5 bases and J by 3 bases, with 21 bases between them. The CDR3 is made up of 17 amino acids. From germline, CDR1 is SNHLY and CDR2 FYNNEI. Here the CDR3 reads CASSPGQGASLTDTQYF. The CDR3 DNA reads TGTGCCAGCAGTCCGGGGCAGGGTGCCTCCTTGACAGATACGCAGTATTTT.

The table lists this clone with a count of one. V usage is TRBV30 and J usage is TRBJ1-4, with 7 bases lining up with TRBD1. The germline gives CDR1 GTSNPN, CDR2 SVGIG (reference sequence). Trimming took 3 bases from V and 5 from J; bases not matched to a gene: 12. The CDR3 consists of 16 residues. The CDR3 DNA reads TGTGCCTGGAGGGAAAGAGCGGGACAGCTCAATGAAAAACTGTTTTTT. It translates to CAWRERAGQLNEKLFF.

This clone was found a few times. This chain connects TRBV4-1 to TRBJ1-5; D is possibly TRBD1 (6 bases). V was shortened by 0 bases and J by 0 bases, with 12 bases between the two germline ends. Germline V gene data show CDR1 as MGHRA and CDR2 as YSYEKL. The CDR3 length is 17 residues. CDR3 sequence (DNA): TGCGCCAGCAGCCAAGAAGGGACATCTTATAGCAATCAGCCCCAGCATTTT. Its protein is CASSQEGTSYSNQPQHF.

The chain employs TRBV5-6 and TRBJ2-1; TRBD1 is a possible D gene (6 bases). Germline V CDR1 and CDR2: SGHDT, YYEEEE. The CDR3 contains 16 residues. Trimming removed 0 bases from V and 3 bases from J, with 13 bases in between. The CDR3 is CASSLAAGTYYNEQFF. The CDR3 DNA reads TGTGCCAGCAGCTTGGCGGCCGGGACATACTACAATGAGCAGTTCTTC.